The clone carrying this T cell receptor (beta chain) was counted only a few times. No antigen is known for it. This record comes from a study of yellow fever vaccine responses in identical twins. One entry per CDR3 protein results from TCRdb running MiXCR on the RT-PCR reads. The table records 2,500 or so distinct CDR3 sequences, 82% of them present only once. General study results and limits: The authors reported partly convergent, partly personalized vaccine responses in identical twins.

The sequencing here drew on T cells from blood (PBMCs), unsorted or a sorted subset (not recorded which), taken before or after yellow fever vaccination (not recorded which). This TCR came from a woman aged 18-29 years who received the yellow fever vaccine.

The CDR3 here is CASSLEDLREDEQFF. The CDR3 bases are TGCGCCAGCAGTCTCGAAGACCTTAGGGAAGATGAGCAGTTCTTC. The chain is built from TRBV23-1 and TRBJ2-1; the D is unclear. TRBV23-1 is noted as an ORF with a role that remains uncertain. The V and J ends lost 4 bases and 8 bases respectively, with 18 bases between them. CDR3 length equals 15 residues.